The 18 T cell receptor beta chains reported below all come from one sample, sequenced in a study of T cells in Graves' hyperthyroidism and ophthalmopathy. Amplified TCR beta CDR3 regions came from RNA transcripts. A first-round RT-PCR of the TCR CDR3 used the HTBI primer set. Each CDR3 protein is one row after TCRdb ran MiXCR on the multiplex PCR reads. The data show about 49,000 distinct CDR3 sequences, roughly half seen once. Material: peripheral blood or thyroid tissue (not recorded which). Receptors originate from a man aged 18 to 29 with Graves' hyperthyroidism.

This clonotype was seen many times. The chain links TRBV5-1 to TRBJ1-1, with D perhaps TRBD1 (5 bases). This CDR3 is 14 amino acids long. The germline gives CDR1 SGHRS, CDR2 YFSETQ. V dropped 3 bases and J dropped 11 bases, with 20 bases sitting between them. CDR3 protein: CASSWGGSTSLAFF. CDR3 sequence (DNA): TGCGCCAGCAGCTGGGGGGGGTCAACGTCGTTGGCTTTCTTT.

CDR3 nucleotide sequence: TGCAGTGGGGGTCAGGGAAACACCATATATTTT. Translated: CSGGQGNTIYF. The chain is built from TRBV20-1 and TRBJ1-3, with unresolved D. Between the trimmed V and J ends, which lost 7 bases and 4 bases, there was a span of 8 bases. The CDR3 is 11 amino acids. Germline V gene sequence: CDR1 DFQATT, CDR2 SNEGSKA (reference sequence).

This clonotype was counted between two and nine times. This chain links TRBV7-9 with TRBJ1-1, with 9 bases identical to TRBD1. V lost 7 bases to trimming and J lost 10 bases; unmatched junction nucleotides: 10. This CDR3 spans 13 amino acids. Germline CDR1 is SEHNR and CDR2 is FQNEAQ (reference sequence). In DNA, the CDR3 is TGTGCCAGCAACGTGGGACAGGGTTATGGAGCTTTCTTT. Translated, it gives CASNVGQGYGAFF.

On this clonotype: A much larger clone lies a single base off, so this may be a read error. V usage is TRBV15 and J usage is TRBJ1-6; 9 bases match TRBD1. The CDR3 totals 14 residues. The V segment lost 8 bases and the J segment 12 bases; nucleotides outside the gene matches: 11. Germline CDR1 and CDR2: LNHNV and YYDKDF (reference sequence). The CDR3 nucleotides are TGTGCCACCGAGAGGGACAGGGTTGGCTTACCCCTCCACTTT. Encoded protein: CATERDRVGLPLHF.

This clonotype was seen more than once but under ten times. V and J are TRBV2 and TRBJ1-5; TRBD1 matches 7 bases. The V segment lost 7 bases and the J segment 6 bases; nucleotides outside the gene matches: 6. The CDR3 has 13 amino acids. CDR1 and CDR2 from the germline V gene are SNHLY and FYNNEI. The CDR3 nucleotides are TGTGCCAGCATTAGGGGGCCAGGTCAGCCCCAGCATTTT. Translated: CASIRGPGQPQHF.

In its sample, this clonotype was seen a few times. The chain carries TRBV30 and TRBJ1-1; the D is unclear. Germline V gene lookup returns CDR1 GTSNPN and CDR2 SVGIG (reference sequence). This CDR3 has 14 amino acids. With 5 bases removed from V and 1 base from J, the gap between germline ends came to 14 bases. DNA for the CDR3: TGTGCCTGGCAGAGACTGTTGCCGAACACTGAAGCTTTCTTT. Residues: CAWQRLLPNTEAFF.

Of note for this clonotype: Germline is not matched at one junction end, which may reflect a read error. The chain links TRBV5-6 to TRBJ1-1, with a weak D call TRBD1 (5 bases). CDR3 length: 15 residues. Germline V gene sequence: CDR1 SGHDT, CDR2 YYEEEE. CDR3 protein: CACSYRQNSKTEAFF. The DNA of the CDR3 is TGTGCCTGCAGCTACCGACAGAACTCAAAAACTGAAGCTTTCTTT.

This clonotype came up many times. CDR3 amino acids: CASSFQPAELFF. The CDR3 bases are TGTGCCAGCAGCTTCCAGCCCGCGGAGCTGTTTTTT. V and J are TRBV5-8 and TRBJ2-2, with D hard to call. This CDR3 comprises 12 residues. Germline CDR1 SGHTS, CDR2 YDEGEE. V was shortened by 2 bases and J by 10 bases, with 9 bases between the two germline ends.

This rearrangement joins TRBV11-2 to TRBJ2-7; 10 bases match TRBD2. The CDR3 totals 16 residues. Germline assignment: CDR1 SGHAT and CDR2 FQNNGV. Trimming cost V 5 bases and J 6 bases; bases outside gene matches: 13. CDR3 nucleotides: TGTGCCAGCAGCCATTGGGGGAGCGGGAGGGGGGGCGAGCAGTACTTC. It specifies CASSHWGSGRGGEQYF. The variable domain in full, completed from reference TRBV11-2 and TRBJ2-7, reads EAGVAQSPRYKIIEKRQSVAFWCNPISGHATLYWYQQILGQGPKLLIQFQNNGVVDDSQLPKDRFSAERLKGVDSTLKIQPAKLEDSAVYLCASSHWGSGRGGEQYFGPGTRLTVT.

This clonotype came up once. No conserved phenylalanine or tryptophan ends this CDR3, so it is likely a read error. The chain has TRBV2 and TRBJ1-5, with D perhaps TRBD1 (5 bases). Looked up from germline, CDR1 is SNHLY and CDR2 is FYNNEI. CDR3 length equals 17 residues. Trimming removed 6 bases at V and 0 bases at J, with 18 bases between. As DNA, the CDR3 is TGTGCCAGCAGCTTAGTACAGGAAACTTATAGCAATCAGCCCCAGCATTCT. Its protein is CASSLVQETYSNQPQHS.

By share, this clonotype counts as medium-sized. The V call is TRBV20-1, the J call TRBJ1-2, with D possibly matching TRBD1 (5 bases). V gave up 2 bases and J gave up 3 bases, with 13 bases separating them. Germline CDR1 is DFQATT and CDR2 is SNEGSKA (reference sequence). The CDR3 covers 14 residues. CDR3 protein: CSARQPDRDYGYTF. CDR3 DNA: TGCAGTGCTAGACAACCCGACAGAGACTATGGCTACACCTTC.

This clonotype was observed once. The V call is TRBV5-1, the J call TRBJ1-5; 8 bases map to TRBD1. The CDR3 has 15 amino acids. The J segment lost 3 bases and the V segment lost 2 bases, leaving 4 bases of the junction unmatched. Germline V CDR1 and CDR2: SGHRS, YFSETQ. The CDR3 DNA follows: TGCGCCAGCAGCTTCGGACAGGGACCCAATCAGCCCCAGCATTTT. It encodes CASSFGQGPNQPQHF.

V gene TRBV9 combines with J gene TRBJ1-6; D unresolved. With 0 bases removed from V and 8 bases from J, the gap between germline ends came to 6 bases. The CDR3 runs to 13 residues. Germline CDR1 and CDR2: SGDLS and YYNGEE. CDR3 in DNA: TGTGCCAGCAGCGTAGACCTAGATTCACCCCTCCACTTT. This sequence encodes CASSVDLDSPLHF.

This rearrangement joins TRBV4-1 to TRBJ1-2; 12 nucleotides agree with TRBD1. V dropped 0 bases and J dropped 8; count of bases not matched to a gene: 10. Germline loops: CDR1 MGHRA, CDR2 YSYEKL. This CDR3 region has 17 residues. The CDR3 loop reads CASSQDQGTGGAAGYTF. In nucleotides, the CDR3 is TGCGCCAGCAGCCAAGATCAGGGGACAGGGGGCGCGGCAGGCTACACCTTC.

This clonotype has just a few counts. A single base separates this from a much larger clone, so it may be a read error. It is likely a read error, because the conserved phenylalanine at the end of the CDR3 is missing. The chain links TRBV3-1 to TRBJ2-6; D call uncertain. The CDR3 has 13 amino acids. The germline V gene has CDR1 LGHDT and CDR2 YNNKEL (reference sequence). V lost 10 bases and J lost 2, with 9 bases in between. This CDR3 is CATGRAGANVLTL. The CDR3 DNA reads as TGTGCCACCGGACGGGCTGGGGCCAACGTCCTGACTCTC.

The rearrangement joins TRBV7-3 to TRBJ2-7; 10 bases are shared with TRBD1. Germline assignment: CDR1 SGHTA and CDR2 FQGTGA. CDR3 size: 14 residues. The J segment lost 2 bases and the V segment lost 6 bases, leaving 4 bases of the junction unmatched. The CDR3 spells CASRGTGDPYEQYF. CDR3 bases: TGTGCCAGCAGGGGGACAGGGGACCCCTACGAGCAGTACTTC. Complete variable domain (other parts from reference TRBV7-3 and TRBJ2-7): GAGVSQTPSNKVTEKGKYVELRCDPISGHTALYWYRQSLGQGPEFLIYFQGTGAADDSGLPNDRFFAVRPEGSVSTLKIQRTERGDSAVYLCASRGTGDPYEQYFGPGTRLTVT.

This clonotype has ten or more counts. The chain is built from TRBV6-5 and TRBJ1-5; 9 bases fit TRBD1. V lost 7 bases to trimming and J lost 1 base; unmatched junction nucleotides: 17. CDR1 and CDR2 (germline): MNHEY, SVGAGI. CDR3 length: 19 amino acids. The CDR3 reads CASNINTGGAFLSNQPQHF. DNA of the CDR3: TGTGCCAGCAATATCAACACAGGGGGCGCGTTTCTCAGCAATCAGCCCCAGCATTTT.

At least ten counts were recorded for this clonotype. The chain joins TRBV28 to TRBJ1-2, with 7 bases aligning to TRBD1. Trimming took 6 bases from V and 4 from J; bases not matched to a gene: 5. Germline-derived CDR1 and CDR2 are MDHEN and SYDVKM. The CDR3 length is 13 residues. In DNA, the CDR3 is TGTGCCAGCAGCTCGGGACAGCTCTATGGCTACACCTTC. Its translation: CASSSGQLYGYTF.